This T cell receptor beta chain was identified in a study of blood T cells in healthy people across ages. Study-level findings and limits: Unknown CMV status may confound age-related changes in expanded clones. Greater diversity and more naive CD4+ cells were seen in long-lived donors than in aged donors. One million T cells yielded diversity estimates that were considered underestimates. PBMCs that were unsorted prevented a conclusive naive versus antigen-experienced comparison.

The CDR3 has 15 residues. The ends were cut back, 0 bases at V and 5 bases at J, with 13 bases in the middle. Germline V lookup: CDR1 LGHDT, CDR2 YNNKEL (reference sequence). This clonotype turned up a few times. The antigen remains undetermined. The authors ran a second PCR of 7 to 11 cycles using a sample-barcoded 5' primer and a J-beta primer mix. TCRdb itself ran the 5' RACE reads through MiXCR, one entry per CDR3 protein. The sample consists of over 1,500,000 distinct CDR3 sequences, roughly 43% of them appearing once. The rearrangement links TRBV3-1 to TRBJ1-2; D not certain. The receptor was derived from a human donor in good health. Sequencing input: blood. The CDR3 region has the DNA TGTGCCAGCAGCCAAGATGGCGCAGAAAATTATGGCTACACCTTC. This translates into CASSQDGAENYGYTF.